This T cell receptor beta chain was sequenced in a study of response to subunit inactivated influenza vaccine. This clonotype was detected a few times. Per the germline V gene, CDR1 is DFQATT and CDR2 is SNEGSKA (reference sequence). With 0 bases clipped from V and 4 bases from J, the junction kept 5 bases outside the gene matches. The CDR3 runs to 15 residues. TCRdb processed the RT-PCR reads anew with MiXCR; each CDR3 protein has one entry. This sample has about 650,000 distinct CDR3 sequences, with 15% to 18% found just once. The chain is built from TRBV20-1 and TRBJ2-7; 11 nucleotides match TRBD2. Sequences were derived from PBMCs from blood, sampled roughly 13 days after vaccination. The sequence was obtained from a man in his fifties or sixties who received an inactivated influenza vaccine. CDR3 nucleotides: TGCAGTGCTAGAGATGTGTCTAGCGGGAGGTACGAGCAGTACTTC. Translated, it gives CSARDVSSGRYEQYF.